A selection of T cell receptor beta chains follows, all from one sample in a study of post-analysis software for immune sequencing data. From the PCR reads, TCRdb called clonotypes with MiXCR, one entry per CDR3 protein. This table has 550,000 to 700,000 distinct CDR3 sequences, 44% appearing once. The sequenced sample was blood. The receptors shown here come from a girl aged 5-17 years with multiple sclerosis. Both conserved end residues are part of each CDR3. The order of the fields is D gene, V gene, J gene, clone size, CDR3 protein, CDR3 DNA. D genes are given only for firm matches. Not every row has a clone size; where given, it reads once, few, many or a size class.

D: .
V: TRBV5-1
J: TRBJ2-3
size: once
CDR3: CASSLANWRGGTDTQYF
DNA: TGCGCCAGCAGCTTGGCGAATTGGCGGGGAGGAACAGATACGCAGTATTTT

D: .
V: TRBV6-1
J: TRBJ1-2
size: .
CDR3: CASSQSGFDGNTF
DNA: TGTGCCAGCAGTCAATCAGGGTTCGATGGCAACACCTTC

D: TRBD2
V: TRBV12-3/TRBV12-4
J: TRBJ2-3
size: .
CDR3: CASSSGTSGTSTDTQYF
DNA: TGTGCCAGCAGTTCCGGGACTAGCGGCACTAGCACAGATACGCAGTATTTT

D: .
V: TRBV12-3/TRBV12-4
J: TRBJ2-5
size: few
CDR3: CASTQGGKETQYF
DNA: TGTGCCAGCACCCAGGGGGGGAAAGAGACCCAGTACTTC

D: TRBD1
V: TRBV27
J: TRBJ1-5
size: few
CDR3: CASSWGTGQQPQHF
DNA: TGTGCCAGCAGTTGGGGGACAGGTCAACAGCCCCAGCATTTT

D: .
V: TRBV19
J: TRBJ2-1
size: .
CDR3: CASSMDGASSYNEQFF
DNA: TGTGCCAGTAGTATGGACGGGGCAAGTTCCTACAATGAGCAGTTCTTC

D: .
V: TRBV5-1
J: TRBJ2-5
size: many
CDR3: CASSLSGGETQYF
DNA: TGTGCCAGCAGCTTAAGCGGAGGGGAGACCCAGTACTTC

D: TRBD2
V: TRBV20-1
J: TRBJ2-3
size: .
CDR3: CSAKLAASTDTQYF
DNA: TGCAGTGCTAAGCTAGCGGCTAGCACAGATACGCAGTATTTT

D: .
V: TRBV29-1
J: TRBJ2-5
size: .
CDR3: CGVEQYQRAETQYF
DNA: TGCGGTGTTGAACAATACCAGAGGGCGGAGACCCAGTACTTC

D: .
V: TRBV12-3/TRBV12-4
J: TRBJ1-2
size: once
CDR3: CASSSRRGTPLWGYTF
DNA: TGTGCCAGCAGTTCTCGTCGGGGGACTCCCTTGTGGGGCTACACCTTC

D: TRBD1
V: TRBV5-1
J: TRBJ2-7
size: once
CDR3: CASSLGGQVGAYEQYF
DNA: TGCGCCAGCAGCCTAGGTGGACAGGTCGGTGCCTACGAGCAGTACTTC

D: TRBD1
V: TRBV12-3/TRBV12-4
J: TRBJ1-2
size: .
CDR3: CASSLGQGEPYGYTF
DNA: TGTGCCAGCAGTCTGGGACAGGGGGAACCCTATGGCTACACCTTC

D: .
V: TRBV20-1
J: TRBJ1-5
size: .
CDR3: CSAGQVRNQPQHF
DNA: TGCAGTGCGGGGCAGGTTAGGAATCAGCCCCAGCATTTT

D: .
V: TRBV11-3
J: TRBJ2-1
size: .
CDR3: CASSPPGLLNEQFF
DNA: TGTGCCAGCAGTCCTCCGGGACTCCTCAATGAGCAGTTCTTC

D: .
V: TRBV12-3/TRBV12-4
J: TRBJ1-1
size: few
CDR3: CASSHTQGNTEAFF
DNA: TGTGCCAGCAGCCACACACAGGGGAACACTGAAGCTTTCTTT

D: .
V: TRBV5-1
J: TRBJ1-1
size: few
CDR3: CASSLAGEGTEAFF
DNA: TGCGCCAGCAGCTTGGCAGGAGAAGGGACTGAAGCTTTCTTT

D: .
V: TRBV4-1
J: TRBJ1-2
size: few
CDR3: CASSQDGSYGYTF
DNA: TGCGCCAGCAGCCAAGACGGTTCCTATGGCTACACCTTC

D: .
V: TRBV7-9
J: TRBJ2-7
size: once
CDR3: CASHNQGSYEQYF
DNA: TGTGCCAGCCATAACCAAGGCTCCTACGAGCAGTACTTC

D: .
V: TRBV12-3/TRBV12-4
J: TRBJ1-2
size: .
CDR3: CACRPSTGNHGYTF
DNA: TGTGCCTGCAGGCCATCCACAGGGAACCATGGCTACACCTTC

D: TRBD1
V: TRBV7-9
J: TRBJ2-7
size: .
CDR3: CASSRQGGFYEQYF
DNA: TGTGCCAGCAGCCGACAGGGGGGATTCTACGAGCAGTACTTC

D: TRBD2
V: TRBV7-2
J: TRBJ2-5
size: .
CDR3: CASSHSGRLGETQYF
DNA: TGTGCCAGCAGCCACAGCGGGAGGTTGGGGGAGACCCAGTACTTC

D: .
V: TRBV5-1
J: TRBJ1-1
size: .
CDR3: CASSLGVESANTEAFF
DNA: TGCGCCAGCAGCTTGGGAGTGGAATCGGCAAACACTGAAGCTTTCTTT

D: .
V: TRBV7-6
J: TRBJ1-5
size: few
CDR3: CASSSQAYSNQPQHF
DNA: TGTGCCAGCAGCTCTCAGGCTTATAGCAATCAGCCCCAGCATTTT

D: .
V: TRBV6-6
J: TRBJ2-1
size: few
CDR3: CASSYPKQASRLNEQFF
DNA: TGTGCCAGCAGTTACCCGAAACAGGCGTCTCGACTAAATGAGCAGTTCTTC

D: .
V: TRBV27
J: TRBJ2-7
size: .
CDR3: CASRPSEWYASYEQYF
DNA: TGTGCCAGCAGACCCTCGGAGTGGTACGCCTCCTACGAGCAGTACTTC

D: .
V: TRBV30
J: TRBJ2-3
size: .
CDR3: CAWTGDTDTQYF
DNA: TGTGCCTGGACAGGAGACACAGATACGCAGTATTTT

D: TRBD1
V: TRBV5-6
J: TRBJ2-7
size: few
CDR3: CASSSLGQGAREQYF
DNA: TGTGCCAGCAGCTCCTTGGGACAGGGGGCGAGAGAGCAGTACTTC

D: TRBD2
V: TRBV6-5
J: TRBJ2-5
size: .
CDR3: CASSPASGRSQGTQYF
DNA: TGTGCCAGCAGCCCCGCTAGCGGGAGGAGTCAAGGGACCCAGTACTTC

D: TRBD2
V: TRBV2
J: TRBJ2-1
size: once
CDR3: CASSASGLAAAEQFF
DNA: TGTGCCAGCAGTGCTTCGGGACTAGCGGCTGCTGAGCAGTTCTTC

D: TRBD2
V: TRBV29-1
J: TRBJ2-5
size: .
CDR3: CSVPTSGGETQYF
DNA: TGCAGCGTCCCCACTAGCGGCGGGGAGACCCAGTACTTC

D: .
V: TRBV27
J: TRBJ2-3
size: .
CDR3: CASSTTAGSTDTQYF
DNA: TGTGCCAGCAGTACGACTGCAGGAAGCACAGATACGCAGTATTTT

D: TRBD1
V: TRBV6-2/TRBV6-3
J: TRBJ2-1
size: few
CDR3: CASRRQGGYNEQFF
DNA: TGTGCCAGCAGAAGACAGGGGGGGTACAATGAGCAGTTCTTC

D: TRBD2
V: TRBV6-2/TRBV6-3
J: TRBJ2-1
size: .
CDR3: CASSFLLLAGENEQFF
DNA: TGTGCCAGCAGCTTTCTCCTACTAGCGGGAGAGAATGAGCAGTTCTTC

D: .
V: TRBV20-1
J: TRBJ2-7
size: few
CDR3: CSATRGSKFYEQYF
DNA: TGCAGTGCTACCCGGGGTTCCAAATTCTACGAGCAGTACTTC

D: .
V: TRBV14
J: TRBJ2-3
size: .
CDR3: CASSQDVGRVEADTQYF
DNA: TGTGCCAGCAGCCAAGATGTTGGCAGGGTGGAGGCAGATACGCAGTATTTT

D: .
V: TRBV7-9
J: TRBJ2-7
size: .
CDR3: CASSSDLPQNEQYF
DNA: TGTGCCAGCAGCTCAGACCTTCCTCAGAACGAGCAGTACTTC